Listed here are 17 T cell receptor beta chains from one sample, sequenced in a study of response to subunit inactivated influenza vaccine. TCRdb re-analysed the RT-PCR reads in MiXCR, keeping a single row per CDR3 protein. The profile covers 500,000 to 600,000 distinct CDR3 sequences, with 15% to 20% appearing a single time and roughly 3% taken by the ten largest. This specimen consisted of CD4+ T cells sorted from PBMCs, obtained roughly 24 months after vaccination. The receptors were gathered from a man aged 50 to 69 who received an inactivated influenza vaccine.

This clonotype occurred a few times. The CDR3 sequence: CASSLMHGEKLFF. CDR3 coding DNA: TGTGCCAGCTCACTCATGCATGGAGAAAAACTGTTTTTT. J is TRBJ1-4 and V is TRBV18; D not certain. The V end lost 4 bases, the J end lost 8 bases, and 11 bases lay between the germline ends. Per the germline V gene, CDR1 is KGHSH and CDR2 is LQKENI. The CDR3 has 13 residues.

This clonotype appeared many times. J is TRBJ2-5 and V is TRBV25-1, with D uncertain. The CDR3 runs 14 residues. V shed 2 bases and J shed 5 bases, with 12 bases lying between them. Germline assignment: CDR1 MGHDK and CDR2 SYGVNS. CDR3 bases: TGTGCCAGCAGTGAAATCAGTAGCTCGGAGACCCAGTACTTC. It encodes CASSEISSSETQYF.

The chain combines TRBV7-9 with TRBJ2-7; 9 bases agree with TRBD1. J lost 5 bases, V lost 5 bases, and 7 bases had no gene match. CDR3 length equals 14 residues. CDR1 is SEHNR, CDR2 FQNEAQ, per germline (reference sequence). The CDR3 loop is CASSPPGQGDEQYF. The CDR3 DNA follows: TGTGCCAGCAGCCCCCCGGGACAGGGTGACGAGCAGTACTTC.

The chain links TRBV6-2 or TRBV6-3 to TRBJ2-1, with 10 bases fitting TRBD2. This CDR3 comprises 17 residues. Trimming at V came to 4 bases and at J to 0 bases, leaving 6 bases not matched to a gene. In germline, CDR1 is MNHEY, CDR2 SVGEGT. DNA for the CDR3: TGTGCCAGCAGTTCTCGGACTAGCGGCTACTCCTACAATGAGCAGTTCTTC. This encodes CASSSRTSGYSYNEQFF.

This clonotype was counted between two and nine times. This chain connects TRBV28 to TRBJ2-7; D possibly corresponds to TRBD2 (6 bases). Germline V CDR1 and CDR2: MDHEN, SYDVKM. This CDR3 region has 13 residues. Trimming cost V 7 bases and J 3 bases, with 13 bases left between them. The CDR3 here is CASKPGDFYEQYF. The CDR3 DNA sequence: TGTGCCAGCAAACCGGGGGATTTCTACGAGCAGTACTTC.

There are a few counts of this clonotype. The chain uses TRBV10-3 and TRBJ2-2, with D perhaps TRBD2 (6 bases). This CDR3 is built from 14 residues. The germline gives CDR1 ENHRY, CDR2 SYGVKD. The V end was cut by 6 bases, the J end by 4 bases, with 12 bases between. The CDR3 nucleotides are TGTGCCATCAGCCGGGAGCCCAGCACCGGGGAGCTGTTTTTT. Translated: CAISREPSTGELFF.

The chain combines TRBV20-1 with TRBJ1-4, with D possibly matching TRBD1 (6 bases). Trimming stripped 0 bases from V and 5 bases from J, with 13 bases between. Germline-derived CDR1 and CDR2 are DFQATT and SNEGSKA (reference sequence). The CDR3 is 15 amino acids. The CDR3 loop is CSARDIRQGNEKLFF. CDR3 bases: TGCAGTGCTAGAGATATTCGGCAGGGGAATGAAAAACTGTTTTTT.

This clonotype occurred many times. The chain combines TRBV12-3 or TRBV12-4 with TRBJ2-4, with 8 bases matching TRBD2. V was clipped by 3 bases and J by 1 base; unmatched bases: 5. The CDR3 contains 16 residues. CDR3 amino acids: CASSLSGGTAKNIQYF. The CDR3 bases are TGTGCCAGCAGTTTGAGCGGGGGTACGGCCAAAAACATTCAGTACTTC.

The CDR3 loop reads CASSSQTVNTEAFF. CDR3 nucleotide sequence: TGTGCCAGCAGCTCACAGACAGTGAACACTGAAGCTTTCTTT. The rearrangement links TRBV7-9 to TRBJ1-1; D is perhaps TRBD1 (5 bases). The germline CDR1 and CDR2 sequences are SEHNR and FQNEAQ (reference sequence). V dropped 4 bases and J dropped 0 bases, with 9 bases sitting between them. There are 14 residues in the CDR3.

This clonotype was seen only a few times. The chain carries TRBV7-9 and TRBJ2-7; possibly TRBD2 for D (6 bases). Trimming removed 4 bases at V and 4 bases at J, with 11 bases between. The CDR3 runs to 13 residues. Germline loops: CDR1 SEHNR, CDR2 FQNEAQ (reference sequence). The CDR3 spells CASSSSGTYEQYF. CDR3 DNA: TGTGCCAGCAGCTCGTCCGGGACTTACGAGCAGTACTTC.

This clonotype turned up a few times. V usage is TRBV6-1 and J usage is TRBJ1-4; no clear D. The CDR3 has 16 amino acids. V was pared by 6 bases and J by 5 bases, with 19 bases between. Germline-derived CDR1 and CDR2 are MNHNS and SASEGT. The CDR3: CASRNVDQTRNEKLFF. For the CDR3, the DNA is TGTGCCAGCAGAAACGTAGACCAGACGCGAAATGAAAAACTGTTTTTT.

The chain links TRBV9 to TRBJ2-5; D gene ambiguous. The CDR3 spans 15 residues. Per germline, CDR1 SGDLS and CDR2 YYNGEE. The V and J ends lost 0 bases and 4 bases respectively, with 13 bases between them. CDR3 amino acids: CASSVEERPLETQYF. As DNA, the CDR3 is TGTGCCAGCAGCGTAGAAGAAAGGCCGTTAGAGACCCAGTACTTC. Full variable domain (rest looked up from reference TRBV9 and TRBJ2-5): DSGVTQTPKHLITATGQRVTLRCSPRSGDLSVYWYQQSLDQGLQFLIQYYNGEERAKGNILERFSAQQFPDLHSELNLSSLELGDSALYFCASSVEERPLETQYFGPGTRLLVL.

As regards this clonotype: A much larger clone differs by one base, so this may be a read error. The chain has TRBV5-1 and TRBJ1-4, with unresolved D. Germline V gives CDR1 SGHRS, CDR2 YFSETQ. This CDR3 has 15 residues. Between the trimmed V and J ends, which lost 4 bases and 8 bases, there was a span of 18 bases. This chain's CDR3 is CASSAAGPGGEKLFF. DNA for the CDR3: TGCGCCAGCAGCGCGGCTGGACCGGGTGGCGAAAAACTGTTTTTT.

This clonotype was counted only a few times. The CDR3: CASSLSPGGNTGELFF. The CDR3 coding sequence is TGTGCCAGCAGCTTAAGTCCGGGGGGGAACACCGGGGAGCTGTTTTTT. The chain couples TRBV7-3 to TRBJ2-2; 7 positions agree with TRBD2. The CDR3 loop spans 16 amino acids. The V gene's germline CDR1 is SGHTA and CDR2 FQGTGA. The trim removed 1 base at V and 1 base at J, leaving 3 bases unmatched. The full variable domain, completed using reference TRBV7-3 and TRBJ2-2, is GAGVSQTPSNKVTEKGKYVELRCDPISGHTALYWYRQSLGQGPEFLIYFQGTGAADDSGLPNDRFFAVRPEGSVSTLKIQRTERGDSAVYLCASSLSPGGNTGELFFGEGSRLTVL.

This clonotype was counted a few times. The chain links TRBV20-1 to TRBJ2-1; possibly TRBD1 for D (6 bases). The ends were cut back, 5 bases at V and 4 bases at J, with 21 bases in the middle. The CDR3 spans 16 residues. Germline CDR1 DFQATT, CDR2 SNEGSKA (reference sequence). The CDR3 DNA is TGCAGTGCTCGGGGACAAGGGAAGGCGCGATACAATGAGCAGTTCTTC. Translating gives CSARGQGKARYNEQFF.

V and J are TRBV7-2 and TRBJ2-1; 9 positions agree with TRBD2. Germline V gene data show CDR1 as SGHTA and CDR2 as FQGNSA. There are 16 residues in the CDR3. Trimming at V came to 5 bases and at J to 4 bases, leaving 9 bases not matched to a gene. The CDR3 nucleotides read TGTGCCAGCAGCGTCGTCGTGACTAGCGGTTACAATGAGCAGTTCTTC. Protein: CASSVVVTSGYNEQFF. Full variable domain (rest looked up from reference TRBV7-2 and TRBJ2-1): GAGVSQSPSNKVTEKGKDVELRCDPISGHTALYWYRQSLGQGLEFLIYFQGNSAPDKSGLPSDRFSAERTGGSVSTLTIQRTQQEDSAVYLCASSVVVTSGYNEQFFGPGTRLTVL.

The chain links TRBV6-5 to TRBJ2-2; 9 bases are a match to TRBD1. The germline V gene has CDR1 MNHEY and CDR2 SVGAGI. The V and J ends lost 0 bases and 3 bases, in that order; junction bases with no gene match: 2. CDR3 length equals 16 residues. The CDR3 region is CASSYSTGGDTGELFF. DNA for the CDR3: TGTGCCAGCAGTTACTCGACAGGGGGGGACACCGGGGAGCTGTTTTTT.